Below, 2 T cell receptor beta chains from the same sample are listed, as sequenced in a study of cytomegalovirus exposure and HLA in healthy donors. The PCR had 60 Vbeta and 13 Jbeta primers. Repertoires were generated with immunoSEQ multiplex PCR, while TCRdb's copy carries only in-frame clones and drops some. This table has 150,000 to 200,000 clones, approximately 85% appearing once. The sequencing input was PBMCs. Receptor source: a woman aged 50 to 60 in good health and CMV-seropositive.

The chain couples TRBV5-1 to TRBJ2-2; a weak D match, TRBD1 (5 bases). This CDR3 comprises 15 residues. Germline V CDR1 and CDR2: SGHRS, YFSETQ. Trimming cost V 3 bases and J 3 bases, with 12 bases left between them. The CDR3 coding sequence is TGCGCCAGCAGCTGGGCCCAGGGTTACACCGGGGAGCTGTTTTTT. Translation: CASSWAQGYTGELFF.

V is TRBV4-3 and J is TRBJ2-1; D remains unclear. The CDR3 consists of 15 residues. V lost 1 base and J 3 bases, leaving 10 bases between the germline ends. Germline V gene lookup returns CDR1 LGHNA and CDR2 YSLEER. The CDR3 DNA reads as TGCGCCAGCAGCCAAGTCCGAGCCGACTACAATGAGCAGTTCTTC. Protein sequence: CASSQVRADYNEQFF.